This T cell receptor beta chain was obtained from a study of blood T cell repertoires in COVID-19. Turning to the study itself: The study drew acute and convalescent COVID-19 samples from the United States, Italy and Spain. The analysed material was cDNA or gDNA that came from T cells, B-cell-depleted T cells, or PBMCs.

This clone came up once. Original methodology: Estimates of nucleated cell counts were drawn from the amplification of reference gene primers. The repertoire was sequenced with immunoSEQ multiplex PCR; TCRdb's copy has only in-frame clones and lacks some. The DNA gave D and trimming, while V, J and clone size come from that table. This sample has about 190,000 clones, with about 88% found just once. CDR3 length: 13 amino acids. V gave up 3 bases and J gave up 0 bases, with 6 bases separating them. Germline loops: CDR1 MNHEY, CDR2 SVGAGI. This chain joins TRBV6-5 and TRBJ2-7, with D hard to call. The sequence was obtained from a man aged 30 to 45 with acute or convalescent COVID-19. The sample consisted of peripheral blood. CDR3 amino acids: CASSYTSSYEQYF. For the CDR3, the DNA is TGTGCCAGCAGTTATACGAGCTCCTACGAGCAGTACTTC.